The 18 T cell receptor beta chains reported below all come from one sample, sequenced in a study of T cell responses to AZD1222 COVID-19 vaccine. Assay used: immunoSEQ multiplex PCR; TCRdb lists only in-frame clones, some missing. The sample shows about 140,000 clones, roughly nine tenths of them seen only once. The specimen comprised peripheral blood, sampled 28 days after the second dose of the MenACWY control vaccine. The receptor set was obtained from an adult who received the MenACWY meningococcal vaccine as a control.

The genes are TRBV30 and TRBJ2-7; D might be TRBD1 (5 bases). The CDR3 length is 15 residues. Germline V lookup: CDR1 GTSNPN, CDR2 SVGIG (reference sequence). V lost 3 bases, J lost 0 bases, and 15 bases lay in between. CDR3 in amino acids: CAWSPPDRLSYEQYF. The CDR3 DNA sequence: TGTGCCTGGAGCCCCCCTGACAGACTCTCCTACGAGCAGTACTTC.

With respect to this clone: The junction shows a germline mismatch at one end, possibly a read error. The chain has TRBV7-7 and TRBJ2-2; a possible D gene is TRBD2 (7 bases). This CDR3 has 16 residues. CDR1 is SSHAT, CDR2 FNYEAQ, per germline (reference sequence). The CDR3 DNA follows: TGTGCTAGCAGCTTAGGGGGAGGGGCGAACACCGGGGAGCTGTTTTTT. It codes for CASSLGGGANTGELFF.

For the CDR3, the DNA is TGTGCCAGCAGCAATAGCGGGAGGAAATCCTACGAGCAGTACTTC. It codes for CASSNSGRKSYEQYF. The genes are TRBV7-2 and TRBJ2-7; 10 bases agree with TRBD2. The length of the CDR3 is 15 residues. Germline values: CDR1 SGHTA, CDR2 FQGNSA. V gave up 5 bases and J gave up 1 base; unmatched junction bases: 5.

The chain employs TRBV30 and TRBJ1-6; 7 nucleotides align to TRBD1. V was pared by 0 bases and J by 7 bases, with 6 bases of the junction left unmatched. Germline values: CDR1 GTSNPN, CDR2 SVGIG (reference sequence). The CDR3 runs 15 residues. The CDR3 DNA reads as TGTGCCTGGAGTGTAGGACGGGGACAGAATTCACCCCTCCACTTT. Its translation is CAWSVGRGQNSPLHF.

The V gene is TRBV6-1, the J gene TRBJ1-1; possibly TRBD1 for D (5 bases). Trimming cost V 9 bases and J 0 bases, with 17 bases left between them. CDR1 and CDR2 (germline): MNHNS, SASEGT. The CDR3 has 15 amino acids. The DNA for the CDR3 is TGTGCCAGTAGGGCAGGGCCCTTCGTGAACACTGAAGCTTTCTTT. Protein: CASRAGPFVNTEAFF.

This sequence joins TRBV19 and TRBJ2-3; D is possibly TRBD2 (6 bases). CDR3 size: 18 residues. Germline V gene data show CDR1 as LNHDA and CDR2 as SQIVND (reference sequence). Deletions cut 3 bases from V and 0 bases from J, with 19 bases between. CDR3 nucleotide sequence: TGTGCCAGTAGTATGGCCCCCCCTAGCGCATCTAGCACAGATACGCAGTATTTT. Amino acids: CASSMAPPSASSTDTQYF.

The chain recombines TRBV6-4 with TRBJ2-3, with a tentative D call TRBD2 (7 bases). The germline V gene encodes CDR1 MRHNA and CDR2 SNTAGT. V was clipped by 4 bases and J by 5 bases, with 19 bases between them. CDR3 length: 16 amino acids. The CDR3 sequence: CASSVRGSAGEDTQYF. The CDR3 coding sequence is TGTGCCAGCAGTGTAAGGGGGTCGGCGGGGGAAGATACGCAGTATTTT.

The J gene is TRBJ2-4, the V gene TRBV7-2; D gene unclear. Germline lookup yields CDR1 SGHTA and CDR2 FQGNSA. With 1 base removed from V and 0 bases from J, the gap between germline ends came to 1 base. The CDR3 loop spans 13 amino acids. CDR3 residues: CASSLEAKNIQYF. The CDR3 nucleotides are TGTGCCAGCAGCTTAGAAGCCAAAAACATTCAGTACTTC.

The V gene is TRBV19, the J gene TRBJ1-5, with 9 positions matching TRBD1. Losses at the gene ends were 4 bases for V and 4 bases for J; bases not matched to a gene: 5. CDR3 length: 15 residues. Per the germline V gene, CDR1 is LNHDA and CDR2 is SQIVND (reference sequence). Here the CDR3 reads CASSTGQGTNQPQHF. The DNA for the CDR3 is TGTGCCAGTAGTACCGGACAGGGGACAAATCAGCCCCAGCATTTT.

The CDR3 nucleotides read TGTGCCAGCAGCCCCCAGGGGGGTTCAGCGGACGAGCAGTACTTC. This codes for CASSPQGGSADEQYF. This chain connects TRBV7-3 to TRBJ2-7, with D maybe TRBD1 (7 bases). Looked up from germline, CDR1 is SGHTA and CDR2 is FQGTGA. This CDR3 is built from 15 residues. The V gene lost 5 bases and the J gene lost 5 bases, with 19 bases spanning the gap.

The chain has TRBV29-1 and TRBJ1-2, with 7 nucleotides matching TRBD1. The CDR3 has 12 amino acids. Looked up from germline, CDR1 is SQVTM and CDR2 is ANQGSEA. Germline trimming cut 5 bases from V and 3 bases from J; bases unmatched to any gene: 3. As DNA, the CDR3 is TGCAGCGTTTGGGACAGTCACTATGGCTACACCTTC. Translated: CSVWDSHYGYTF.

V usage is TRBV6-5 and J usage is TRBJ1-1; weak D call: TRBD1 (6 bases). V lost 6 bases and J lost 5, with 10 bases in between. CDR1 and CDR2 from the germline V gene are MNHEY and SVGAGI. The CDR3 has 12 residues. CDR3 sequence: CASRAGVTEAFF. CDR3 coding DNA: TGTGCCAGCAGGGCAGGGGTAACTGAAGCTTTCTTT.

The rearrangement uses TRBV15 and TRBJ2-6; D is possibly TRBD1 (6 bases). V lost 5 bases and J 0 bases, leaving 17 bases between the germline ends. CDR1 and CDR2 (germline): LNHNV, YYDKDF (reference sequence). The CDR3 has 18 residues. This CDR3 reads CATSRRTTGFSGANVLTF. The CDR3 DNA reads TGTGCCACCAGCCGCCGTACGACAGGCTTCTCTGGGGCCAACGTCCTGACTTTC.

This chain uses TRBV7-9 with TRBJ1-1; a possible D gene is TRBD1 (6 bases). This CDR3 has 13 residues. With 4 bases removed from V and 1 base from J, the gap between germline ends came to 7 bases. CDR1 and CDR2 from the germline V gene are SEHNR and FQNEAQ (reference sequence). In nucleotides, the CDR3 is TGTGCCAGCAGCTACAGGGAGAACACTGAAGCTTTCTTT. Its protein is CASSYRENTEAFF. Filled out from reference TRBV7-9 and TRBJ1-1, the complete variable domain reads DTGVSQNPRHKITKRGQNVTFRCDPISEHNRLYWYRQTLGQGPEFLTYFQNEAQLEKSRLLSDRFSAERPKGSFSTLEIQRTEQGDSAMYLCASSYRENTEAFFGQGTRLTVV.

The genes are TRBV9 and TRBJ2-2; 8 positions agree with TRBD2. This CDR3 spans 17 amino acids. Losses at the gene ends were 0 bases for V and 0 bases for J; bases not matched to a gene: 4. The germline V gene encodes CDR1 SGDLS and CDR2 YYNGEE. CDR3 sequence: CASSVGSGLANTGELFF. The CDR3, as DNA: TGTGCCAGCAGCGTAGGATCGGGACTAGCGAACACCGGGGAGCTGTTTTTT.

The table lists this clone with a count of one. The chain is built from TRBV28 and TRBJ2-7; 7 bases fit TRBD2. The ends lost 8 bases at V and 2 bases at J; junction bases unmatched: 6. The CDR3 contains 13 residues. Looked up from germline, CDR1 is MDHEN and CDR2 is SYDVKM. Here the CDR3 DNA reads TGTGCCAGCTGGGGGGGGAGCACCTACGAGCAGTACTTC. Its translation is CASWGGSTYEQYF.

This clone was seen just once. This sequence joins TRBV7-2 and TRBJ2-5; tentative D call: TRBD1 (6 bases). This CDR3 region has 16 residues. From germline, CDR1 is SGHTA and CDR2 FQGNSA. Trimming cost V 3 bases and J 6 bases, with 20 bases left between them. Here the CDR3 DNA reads TGTGCCAGCAGCTTCTCCGGGACACACATTCTTAAGACCCAGTACTTC. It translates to CASSFSGTHILKTQYF.

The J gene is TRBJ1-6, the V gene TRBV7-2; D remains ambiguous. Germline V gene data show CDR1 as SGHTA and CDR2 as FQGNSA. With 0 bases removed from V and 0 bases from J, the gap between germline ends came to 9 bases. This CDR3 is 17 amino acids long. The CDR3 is CASSLARSSSYNSPLHF. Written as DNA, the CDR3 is TGTGCCAGCAGCTTAGCGCGTTCCAGCTCCTATAATTCACCCCTCCACTTT.